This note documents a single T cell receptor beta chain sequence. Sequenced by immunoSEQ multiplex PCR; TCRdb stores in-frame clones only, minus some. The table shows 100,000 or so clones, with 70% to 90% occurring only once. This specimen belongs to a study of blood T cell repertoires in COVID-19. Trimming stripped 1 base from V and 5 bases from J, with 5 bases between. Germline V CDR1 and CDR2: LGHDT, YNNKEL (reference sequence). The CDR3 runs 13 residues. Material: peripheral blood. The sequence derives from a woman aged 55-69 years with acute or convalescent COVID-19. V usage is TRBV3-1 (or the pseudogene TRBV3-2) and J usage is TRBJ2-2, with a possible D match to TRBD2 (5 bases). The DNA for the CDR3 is TGTGCCAGCAGCCAAGGGGAGACCGGGGAGCTGTTTTTT. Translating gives CASSQGETGELFF.